This TCR beta chain appears in the sequencing data of a study of beta chain features in type 1 diabetes. General study results and limits: Shorter templates might be favored by PCR, and equally so in patients and in controls. Among patients with Type 1 diabetes, TCRB CDR3s were moderately but significantly shorter in every one of the four CD4+ subsets.

By way of CD45RO/CCR7/CD25/CD127/CD95/CD27, the CD4+ regulatory, stem cell-like memory, central memory and naive cells were sorted. The CDR3 loop spans 17 amino acids. CDR1 and CDR2 from the germline V gene are ENHRY and SYGVKD. Trimming at V came to 6 bases and at J to 3 bases, leaving 9 bases not matched to a gene. Details on this clone: Its antigen remains unknown.

Sequenced material consisted of expressed TCRB transcripts (all of the isolated RNA was reverse transcribed). Here immunoSEQ multiplex PCR was the method, and the copy in TCRdb shows in-frame clones only, minus some. Here the sample spans around 650,000 clones, roughly 12% being singletons. The chain couples TRBV10-3 to TRBJ2-1; 12 bases fit TRBD2. This TCR was recovered from a man aged 25 to 45 with type 1 diabetes. The sequencing sample was made of naive CD4+ T cells from blood. This CDR3 reads CAIRTRLAGEDYNEQFF. CDR3 DNA: TGTGCCATCAGGACCCGACTAGCGGGGGAGGACTACAATGAGCAGTTCTTC.